The 5 T cell receptor beta chains below all came from one sample that was sequenced in a study of shared clonotypes between healthy human individuals. Profiled with immunoSEQ multiplex PCR; TCRdb holds only in-frame clones, not every one. This table has roughly 2,500,000 clones, more than 85% appearing once. Input material: naive CD4+ T cells from PBMCs. The subset is: CD45RA+ positively selected. The receptor source for this set is a man between 18 and 35 years old in good health. Some clones in this sample may be carry-over from other donors' samples.

This chain connects TRBV19 to TRBJ1-5, with TRBD1 identical over 9 bases. CDR1 is LNHDA, CDR2 SQIVND, per germline (reference sequence). This CDR3 contains 16 residues. V shed 4 bases, J shed 4 bases, and the junction held 8 bases outside the gene matches. CDR3 in DNA: TGTGCCAGTAGTACAGCGGGACAGGGAGGGAATCAGCCCCAGCATTTT. Amino acids: CASSTAGQGGNQPQHF. Filled out from reference TRBV19 and TRBJ1-5, the complete variable domain reads DGGITQSPKYLFRKEGQNVTLSCEQNLNHDAMYWYRQDPGQGLRLIYYSQIVNDFQKGDIAEGYSVSREKKESFPLTVTSAQKNPTAFYLCASSTAGQGGNQPQHFGDGTRLSIL.

This chain links TRBV2 with TRBJ2-3, with 8 bases aligning to TRBD2. CDR1 and CDR2 from the germline V gene are SNHLY and FYNNEI. This CDR3 is 15 amino acids long. The trim removed 8 bases at V and 1 base at J, leaving 8 bases unmatched. The CDR3 spells CASRRETSGTDTQYF. The CDR3 nucleotides are TGTGCCAGCCGCAGAGAGACTAGCGGCACAGATACGCAGTATTTT. Based on the CDR3 plus reference TRBV2 and TRBJ2-3, the full variable domain is EPEVTQTPSHQVTQMGQEVILRCVPISNHLYFYWYRQILGQKVEFLVSFYNNEISEKSEIFDDQFSVERPDGSNFTLKIRSTKLEDSAMYFCASRRETSGTDTQYFGPGTRLTVL.

The chain joins TRBV11-3 to TRBJ2-1; D perhaps matches TRBD2 (7 bases). The V gene lost 5 bases and the J gene lost 2 bases, with 16 bases spanning the gap. CDR3 size: 16 residues. The germline V gene has CDR1 SGHNT and CDR2 YENEEA. The DNA of the CDR3 is TGTGCCAGCAGCCGTTCGTGGGGGGGGCCCTACAATGAGCAGTTCTTC. It yields the protein CASSRSWGGPYNEQFF.

The rearrangement joins TRBV30 to TRBJ1-5; D is undetermined. V was trimmed by 1 base and J by 6 bases, leaving 10 bases between them. The CDR3 spans 13 residues. The V gene's germline CDR1 is GTSNPN and CDR2 SVGIG (reference sequence). CDR3 bases: TGTGCCTGGAGTGGGGAGGGTGGTCAGCCCCAGCATTTT. Protein sequence: CAWSGEGGQPQHF.

In the case of this clone: This CDR3 is also generated by other DNA sequences in the sample. The rearrangement joins TRBV18 to TRBJ1-2; D call uncertain. From germline, CDR1 is KGHSH and CDR2 LQKENI. This CDR3 is 13 amino acids long. Trimming stripped 3 bases from V and 1 base from J, with 6 bases between. CDR3 DNA sequence: TGTGCCAGCTCACCGGACCTTAACTATGGCTACACCTTC. Its protein is CASSPDLNYGYTF.